This T cell receptor beta chain originates from a study of T cells after yellow fever vaccination. Broader study findings: Repertoires sorted by FACS could include abundant clonotypes that are contaminants from the bulk population.

This clonotype was seen more than once but under ten times. What it binds is unknown. One entry per CDR3 protein, called by TCRdb with MiXCR from the 5' RACE reads. The table has about 73,000 distinct CDR3 sequences, 7.5% to 9% seen once. The input for sequencing was CD8+ T cells sorted from PBMCs, taken on the day of the yellow fever booster vaccination. The receptor comes from a man aged 30 to 39 who received the YFV17D yellow fever vaccine.

The CDR3 nucleotides read TGTGCCAGCAGCTCCTCCTACTACGAGCAGTACTTC. It is translated as CASSSSYYEQYF. V is TRBV7-2 and J is TRBJ2-7; no clear D. This CDR3 contains 12 residues. Germline CDR1 reads SGHTA; CDR2 reads FQGNSA. Trimming removed 4 bases at V and 3 bases at J, with 7 bases between.